A selection of T cell receptor beta chains follows, all from one sample in a study of blood T cells in healthy people across ages. TCRdb itself ran the 5' RACE reads through MiXCR, one entry per CDR3 protein. Among roughly 860,000 distinct CDR3 sequences listed, around 62% were seen once. The material sequenced was blood. The receptors come from a man aged 25-40 years in good health. Each CDR3 is given with its conserved first and last residue. D genes are given only for firm matches. A clone size is listed for some rows: how often the clone was seen (once, few, many), or a class if it is expanded.

>.|TRBJ1-5|TRBD1|TRBV6-6
CASSSRQGALNRPQHF
TGTGCCAGCAGCTCCAGACAGGGGGCGTTGAATCGGCCCCAGCATTTT
>.|TRBJ2-1|.|TRBV9
CASSVDLDSYNEQFF
TGTGCCAGCAGCGTAGACCTAGACTCCTACAATGAGCAGTTCTTC
>.|TRBJ2-1|.|TRBV4-3
CASSPETTQTYNEQFF
TGCGCCAGCAGCCCAGAGACGACGCAGACCTACAATGAGCAGTTCTTC
>.|TRBJ2-3|.|TRBV7-2
CASSSTSRGTDTQYF
TGTGCCAGCAGTTCGACTAGTAGGGGCACAGATACGCAGTATTTT
>.|TRBJ2-7|.|TRBV7-6
CASSLFTQSYEQYF
TGTGCCAGCAGCTTATTCACTCAATCCTACGAGCAGTACTTC
>.|TRBJ2-2|.|TRBV12-3/TRBV12-4
CARPIVGGTGELFF
TGTGCCAGACCCATTGTGGGAGGTACCGGGGAGCTGTTTTTT
>.|TRBJ2-5|.|TRBV12-3/TRBV12-4
CASNLAGETQYF
TGTGCCAGCAATCTCGCTGGAGAGACCCAGTACTTC
>.|TRBJ2-1|TRBD2|TRBV7-2
CASSTTSGGAHNEQFF
TGTGCCAGCAGCACGACTAGCGGGGGGGCACACAATGAGCAGTTCTTC
>.|TRBJ1-1|.|TRBV4-2
CASSEKRGDTEAFF
TGTGCCAGCAGCGAAAAAAGAGGGGACACTGAAGCTTTCTTT
>.|TRBJ1-2|TRBD1|TRBV7-2
CASSLETGGVYGYTF
TGTGCCAGCAGCTTAGAAACAGGGGGCGTCTATGGCTACACCTTC
>few|TRBJ2-1|TRBD2|TRBV20-1
CSARTTGTSNGEQFF
TGCAGTGCTAGAACAACCGGGACTAGCAATGGTGAGCAGTTCTTC
>.|TRBJ1-6|TRBD1|TRBV27
CASSLSDRPYYNSPLHF
TGTGCCAGCAGTTTATCGGACAGGCCCTACTATAATTCACCCCTCCACTTT
>.|TRBJ2-5|.|TRBV20-1
CSATRGAGQETQYF
TGCAGTGCTACACGAGGGGCAGGGCAAGAGACCCAGTACTTC
>.|TRBJ2-1|.|TRBV18
CASSPISSSSNEQFF
TGTGCCAGCTCACCAATTAGTAGCTCCTCCAATGAGCAGTTCTTC
>.|TRBJ2-7|.|TRBV7-2
CASSPKGGRPYEQYF
TGTGCCAGCAGCCCTAAAGGGGGACGACCGTACGAGCAGTACTTC
>.|TRBJ2-5|.|TRBV10-3
CAILYQETQYF
TGTGCCATACTGTACCAAGAGACCCAGTACTTC
>.|TRBJ1-2|.|TRBV2
CASSEAREGMDYGYTF
TGTGCCAGCAGTGAAGCGCGGGAGGGGATGGACTATGGCTACACCTTC
>.|TRBJ2-1|.|TRBV9
CASSVEVSNEQFF
TGTGCCAGCAGCGTAGAGGTTAGCAATGAGCAGTTCTTC
>.|TRBJ1-2|.|TRBV29-1
CSAWTVSLSNYGYTF
TGCAGCGCATGGACAGTTTCCTTGAGTAACTATGGCTACACCTTC
>.|TRBJ1-6|TRBD1|TRBV6-2/TRBV6-3
CASRPGTGGNSYNSPLHF
TGTGCCAGCAGACCCGGGACAGGAGGAAACTCCTATAATTCACCCCTCCACTTT
>.|TRBJ2-1|.|TRBV6-6
CASSRPGNGNEQFF
TGTGCCAGCAGTCGACCTGGAAACGGCAATGAGCAGTTCTTC
>.|TRBJ2-3|TRBD2|TRBV6-1
CASLNSGGAGDTLYF
TGTGCCAGTCTTAATAGCGGGGGGGCGGGAGATACGCTGTATTTT
>.|TRBJ2-7|.|TRBV11-1
CASSPKSYEQYF
TGTGCCAGCAGCCCCAAGAGTTACGAGCAGTACTTC
>once|TRBJ2-5|TRBD2|TRBV20-1
CSASGRGGDKETQYF
TGCAGTGCTAGTGGGCGGGGGGGCGATAAAGAGACCCAGTACTTC
>many|TRBJ2-7|.|TRBV12-3/TRBV12-4
CASSLSYRAGEQYF
TGTGCCAGCAGTTTATCTTACAGGGCTGGCGAGCAGTACTTC
>.|TRBJ2-3|TRBD1|TRBV5-1
CAGSFLTGTGSLGDTQYF
TGCGCCGGCAGTTTTCTAACCGGGACAGGGTCCTTGGGAGATACGCAGTATTTT
>few|TRBJ2-1|TRBD2|TRBV27
CASSLRVAGLSSYNEQFF
TGTGCCAGCAGTTTAAGGGTAGCGGGGTTGAGCTCCTACAATGAGCAGTTCTTC
>.|TRBJ2-1|.|TRBV4-1
CASSQAFHEQFF
TGCGCCAGCAGCCAAGCGTTCCATGAGCAGTTCTTC
>.|TRBJ2-7|.|TRBV9
CASNVGSGEQYF
TGTGCCAGCAACGTAGGGTCGGGCGAGCAGTACTTC
>.|TRBJ1-6|.|TRBV28
CASSRKQVSGSPLHF
TGTGCCAGCAGTCGAAAGCAGGTTTCGGGTTCACCCCTCCACTTT
>.|TRBJ1-5|.|TRBV4-3
CASSQAVGNQPQHF
TGCGCCAGCAGCCAAGCGGTTGGCAATCAGCCCCAGCATTTT
>once|TRBJ2-1|.|TRBV7-8
CACSQWGYNEQFF
TGTGCCTGCAGCCAATGGGGCTACAATGAGCAGTTCTTC
>.|TRBJ1-1|.|TRBV3-1
CASSQDRENTEAFF
TGTGCCAGCAGCCAAGATCGGGAGAACACTGAAGCTTTCTTT
>.|TRBJ2-3|.|TRBV20-1
CSALESADTQYF
TGCAGTGCTCTGGAATCGGCAGATACGCAGTATTTT
>once|TRBJ1-2|TRBD1|TRBV20-1
CSAGQGDFNYGYTF
TGCAGTGCCGGACAGGGGGACTTTAACTATGGCTACACCTTC
>.|TRBJ1-2|TRBD1|TRBV5-1
CASSAGQGPCGYTF
TGCGCCAGCAGCGCCGGACAGGGCCCCTGTGGCTACACCTTC
>.|TRBJ2-7|TRBD1|TRBV12-3/TRBV12-4
CANHRDSTYEQYF
TGTGCCAACCACCGGGACAGTACCTACGAGCAGTACTTC
>.|TRBJ1-6|TRBD1|TRBV9
CASSSDRGFSPLHF
TGTGCCAGCAGCTCCGACAGGGGATTTTCACCCCTCCACTTT
>.|TRBJ2-3|.|TRBV7-3
CASSSPAGSSGGTDTQYF
TGTGCCAGCAGCTCCCCCGCCGGGAGTAGCGGAGGCACAGATACGCAGTATTTT
>few|TRBJ2-7|TRBD2|TRBV7-2
CASSLLAGSYEQYF
TGTGCCAGCAGCTTACTAGCGGGGTCCTACGAGCAGTACTTC
>few|TRBJ2-3|TRBD2|TRBV20-1
CSARDLAGATDTQYF
TGCAGTGCTAGAGACCTAGCGGGGGCCACAGATACGCAGTATTTT
>few|TRBJ2-5|.|TRBV21-1
CASSWTGRQETQYF
TGTGCCAGCAGTTGGACAGGGCGACAGGAGACCCAGTACTTC
>few|TRBJ2-6|.|TRBV12-3/TRBV12-4
CASRRTGSGANVLTF
TGTGCCAGCAGACGTACAGGGTCCGGGGCCAACGTCCTGACTTTC
>.|TRBJ2-7|.|TRBV28
CASLEAGTLNEQYF
TGTGCCAGCCTTGAAGCCGGGACACTCAACGAGCAGTACTTC
>few|TRBJ1-6|TRBD1|TRBV15
CATSPDRVNSPLHF
TGTGCCACCAGCCCGGACAGGGTCAATTCACCCCTCCACTTT
>.|TRBJ2-7|TRBD2|TRBV20-1
CSASGSGGFSYEQYF
TGCAGTGCTAGCGGTAGCGGGGGTTTTTCCTACGAGCAGTACTTC
>.|TRBJ2-5|.|TRBV6-2/TRBV6-3
CASRSGHGFQETQYF
TGTGCCAGCAGGTCGGGACACGGATTCCAAGAGACCCAGTACTTC
>.|TRBJ1-2|.|TRBV7-2
CASTQSEIYGYTF
TGTGCCAGCACCCAGTCGGAGATTTATGGCTACACCTTC
>few|TRBJ1-1|.|TRBV13
CASSSGAMNTEAFF
TGTGCCAGCAGCTCCGGGGCCATGAACACTGAAGCTTTCTTT
>few|TRBJ2-4|TRBD1|TRBV15
CATSTDREVENIQYF
TGTGCCACCAGCACGGACAGGGAGGTCGAAAACATTCAGTACTTC
>.|TRBJ2-1|TRBD2|TRBV7-2
CASSLTSGGSTFETNEQFF
TGTGCCAGCAGCTTGACTAGCGGGGGGTCGACCTTTGAAACCAATGAGCAGTTCTTC
>.|TRBJ2-7|TRBD1|TRBV11-2
CASSSRPGQDYEQYF
TGTGCCAGCAGCTCCCGGCCGGGACAGGACTACGAGCAGTACTTC
>few|TRBJ2-7|.|TRBV29-1
CSVDKGYEQYF
TGCAGCGTTGACAAGGGCTACGAGCAGTACTTC
>.|TRBJ2-7|TRBD2|TRBV9
CASSVASLAGADNEQYF
TGTGCCAGCAGCGTAGCCAGCCTAGCGGGGGCGGACAATGAGCAGTACTTC
>.|TRBJ2-5|.|TRBV5-5
CASSQGRGLLQETQYF
TGTGCCAGCAGCCAAGGACGGGGTCTTTTACAAGAGACCCAGTACTTC
>.|TRBJ2-5|TRBD2|TRBV5-1
CASALGTSGEETQYF
TGCGCCAGCGCCCTCGGGACTAGCGGGGAAGAGACCCAGTACTTC
>few|TRBJ1-2|TRBD1|TRBV28
CASRPGTGFSRGGYTF
TGTGCCAGCAGACCCGGGACAGGGTTTTCCCGCGGGGGCTACACCTTC
>.|TRBJ2-7|.|TRBV10-3
CAITQGSEQYF
TGTGCCATCACCCAGGGGTCCGAGCAGTACTTC
>.|TRBJ1-6|.|TRBV20-1
CSARDRDYNSPLHF
TGCAGTGCTAGAGATAGGGACTATAATTCACCCCTCCACTTT